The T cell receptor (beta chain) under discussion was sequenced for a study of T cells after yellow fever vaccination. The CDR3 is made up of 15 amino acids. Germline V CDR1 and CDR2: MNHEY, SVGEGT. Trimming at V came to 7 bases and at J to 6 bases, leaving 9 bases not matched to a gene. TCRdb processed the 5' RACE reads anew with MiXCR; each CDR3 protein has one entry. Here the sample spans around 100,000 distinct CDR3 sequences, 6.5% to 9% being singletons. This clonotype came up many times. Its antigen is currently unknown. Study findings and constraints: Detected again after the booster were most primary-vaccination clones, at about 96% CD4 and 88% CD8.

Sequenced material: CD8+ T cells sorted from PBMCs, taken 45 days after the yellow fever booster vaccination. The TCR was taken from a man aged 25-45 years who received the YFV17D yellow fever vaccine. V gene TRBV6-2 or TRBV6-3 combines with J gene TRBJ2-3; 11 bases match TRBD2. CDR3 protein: CASILAGAPGDTQYF. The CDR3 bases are TGTGCCAGCATACTAGCGGGAGCACCAGGGGATACGCAGTATTTT.